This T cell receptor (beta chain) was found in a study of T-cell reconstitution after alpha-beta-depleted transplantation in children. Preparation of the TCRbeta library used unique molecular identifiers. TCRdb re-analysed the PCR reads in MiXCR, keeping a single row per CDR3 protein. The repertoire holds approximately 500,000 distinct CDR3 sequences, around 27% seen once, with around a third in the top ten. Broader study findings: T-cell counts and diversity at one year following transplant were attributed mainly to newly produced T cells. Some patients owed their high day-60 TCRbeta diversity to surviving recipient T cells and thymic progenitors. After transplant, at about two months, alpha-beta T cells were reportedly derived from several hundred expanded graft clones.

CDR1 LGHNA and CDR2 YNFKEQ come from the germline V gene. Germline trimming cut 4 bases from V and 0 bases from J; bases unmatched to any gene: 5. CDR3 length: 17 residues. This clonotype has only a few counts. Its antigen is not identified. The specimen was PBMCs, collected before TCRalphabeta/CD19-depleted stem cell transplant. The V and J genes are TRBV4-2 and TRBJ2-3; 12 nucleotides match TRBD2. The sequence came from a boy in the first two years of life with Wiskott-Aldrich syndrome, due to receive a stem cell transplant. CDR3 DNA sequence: TGTGCCAGCAGCCCCTGGACTAGCGGGAAGAGCACAGATACGCAGTATTTT. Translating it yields CASSPWTSGKSTDTQYF.